Described below is a single TCR beta chain sequence and its context. These data come from a study of blood T cells in healthy people across ages. This CDR3 region has 15 residues. CDR1 and CDR2 from the germline V gene are MDHEN and SYDVKM. The V and J ends lost 6 bases and 6 bases, in that order; junction bases with no gene match: 8. Extractions gave at least 5.5 micrograms of total RNA per sample. A J-beta primer mix and a sample-barcoded 5' primer were used in a second PCR of about 7 to 12 cycles. TCRdb reprocessed the 5' RACE reads with MiXCR, giving one entry per CDR3 protein. The table shows around 1.7 million distinct CDR3 sequences, with roughly 30% occurring only once.

Sequencing was done on a sample of blood. The sequence derives from a woman in her thirties in good health. The chain couples TRBV28 to TRBJ2-1; 10 positions match TRBD2. This CDR3 is CASSRSIAGGNEQFF. The CDR3 DNA reads TGTGCCAGCAGCCGATCTATAGCGGGGGGCAATGAGCAGTTCTTC.